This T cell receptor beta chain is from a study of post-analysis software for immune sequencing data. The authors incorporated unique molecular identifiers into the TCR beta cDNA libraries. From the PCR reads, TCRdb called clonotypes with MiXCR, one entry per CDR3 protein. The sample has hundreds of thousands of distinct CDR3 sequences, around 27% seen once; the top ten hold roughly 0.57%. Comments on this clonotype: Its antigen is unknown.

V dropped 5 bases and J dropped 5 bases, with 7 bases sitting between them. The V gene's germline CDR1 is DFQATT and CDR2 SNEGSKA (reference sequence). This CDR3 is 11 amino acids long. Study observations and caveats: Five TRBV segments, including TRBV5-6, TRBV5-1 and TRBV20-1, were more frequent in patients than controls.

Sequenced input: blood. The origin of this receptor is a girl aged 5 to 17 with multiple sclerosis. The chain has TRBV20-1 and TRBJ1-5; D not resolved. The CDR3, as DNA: TGCAGTGCTGGACCTCATCAGCCCCAGCATTTT. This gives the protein CSAGPHQPQHF.